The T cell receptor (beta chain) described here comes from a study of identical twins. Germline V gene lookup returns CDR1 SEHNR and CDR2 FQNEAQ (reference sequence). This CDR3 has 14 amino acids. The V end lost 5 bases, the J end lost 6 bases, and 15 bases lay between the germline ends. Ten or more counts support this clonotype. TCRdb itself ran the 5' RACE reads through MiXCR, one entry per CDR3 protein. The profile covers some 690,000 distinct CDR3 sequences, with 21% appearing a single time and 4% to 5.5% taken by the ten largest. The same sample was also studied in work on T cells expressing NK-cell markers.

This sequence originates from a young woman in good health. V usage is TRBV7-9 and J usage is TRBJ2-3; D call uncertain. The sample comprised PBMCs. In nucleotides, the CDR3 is TGTGCCAGCAGCAACTCGCCTCCTTCGGATACGCAGTATTTT. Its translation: CASSNSPPSDTQYF.